The clone carrying this TCR beta chain was counted a few times. Antigen specificity is unknown. CDR1 and CDR2 (germline): KGHSH, LQKENI. V dropped 2 bases and J dropped 11 bases, with 13 bases sitting between them. The CDR3 length is 13 residues. TCRdb processed the 5' RACE reads anew with MiXCR; each CDR3 protein has one entry. The sample contains 200,000 or so distinct CDR3 sequences, around 18% of which appear only once. The sample belongs to a study of T-cell memory formation after mild COVID-19. Study-wide results and limits: Clonal second-wave expansions that peaked on day 37 had unconfirmed SARS-CoV-2 specificity.

The chain joins TRBV18 to TRBJ2-1; D is possibly TRBD1 or TRBD2 (5 bases each). The sequenced sample was PBMCs or a T cell subset sorted from them (not recorded which). The clonotype was recovered from an adult woman who had mild COVID-19 (a few samples of this study predate the infection). Cell type and time point are not known. The CDR3 bases are TGTGCCAGCTCACCAAGGGACCCAATGAAGCAGTTCTTC. Its protein is CASSPRDPMKQFF.